At least ten counts were recorded for the clone carrying this TCR beta chain. Scientists amplified the TCR beta CDR3 regions from RNA transcripts. First-round RT-PCR relied on HTBI primers, and a second-round multiplex PCR came next. TCRdb ran MiXCR on the multiplex PCR reads and lists one entry per CDR3 protein. The repertoire consists of almost 400,000 distinct CDR3 sequences, with 15% to 20% occurring once and the leading ten covering 1.6%. V was pared by 6 bases and J by 3 bases, with 7 bases of the junction left unmatched. This CDR3 region has 15 residues. The V gene's germline CDR1 is SGHTA and CDR2 FQGNSA. The data were obtained in a study of Graves' ophthalmopathy and Graves' hyperthyroidism.

J is TRBJ2-2 and V is TRBV7-2; 7 bases are a match to TRBD1. The receptor comes from a young woman with Graves' ophthalmopathy. Input material: peripheral blood. CDR3 coding DNA: TGTGCCAGCAGGCTAACAGGGGCCGACACCGGGGAGCTGTTTTTT. This gives the protein CASRLTGADTGELFF.